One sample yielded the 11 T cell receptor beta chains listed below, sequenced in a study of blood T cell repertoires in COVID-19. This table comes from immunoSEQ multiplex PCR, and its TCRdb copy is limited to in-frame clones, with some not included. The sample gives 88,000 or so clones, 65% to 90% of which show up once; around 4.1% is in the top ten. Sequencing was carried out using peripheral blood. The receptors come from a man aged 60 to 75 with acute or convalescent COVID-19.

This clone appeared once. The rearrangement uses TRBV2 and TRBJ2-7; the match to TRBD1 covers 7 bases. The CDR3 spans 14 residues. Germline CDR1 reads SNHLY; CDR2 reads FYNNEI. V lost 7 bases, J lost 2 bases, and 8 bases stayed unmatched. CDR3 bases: TGTGCCAGCACTCCTGACAGGGACACCTACGAGCAGTACTTC. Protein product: CASTPDRDTYEQYF.

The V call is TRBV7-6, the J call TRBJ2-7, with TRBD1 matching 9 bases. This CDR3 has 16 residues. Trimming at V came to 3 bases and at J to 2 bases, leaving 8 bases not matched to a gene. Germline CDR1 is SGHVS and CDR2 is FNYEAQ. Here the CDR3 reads CASSLRSGTGTYEQYF. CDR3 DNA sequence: TGTGCCAGCAGCTTGCGGTCAGGGACAGGGACCTACGAGCAGTACTTC.

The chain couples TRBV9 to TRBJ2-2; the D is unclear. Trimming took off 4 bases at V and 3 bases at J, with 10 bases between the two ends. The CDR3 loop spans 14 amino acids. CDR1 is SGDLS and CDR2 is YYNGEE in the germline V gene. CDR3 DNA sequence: TGTGCCAGCAGCCCTCACATGGACACCGGGGAGCTGTTTTTT. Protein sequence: CASSPHMDTGELFF.

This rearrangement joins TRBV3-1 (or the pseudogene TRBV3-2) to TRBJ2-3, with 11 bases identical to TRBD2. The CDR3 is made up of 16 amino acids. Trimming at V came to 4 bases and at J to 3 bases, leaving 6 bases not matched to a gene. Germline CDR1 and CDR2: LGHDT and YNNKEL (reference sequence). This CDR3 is CASSPRLAGLTDTQYF. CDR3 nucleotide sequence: TGTGCCAGCAGCCCCCGACTAGCGGGGTTAACAGATACGCAGTATTTT.

The CDR3 nucleotides read TGTGCCAGCAGTTCCAACAGGGTCACAGATACGCAGTATTTT. This gives the protein CASSSNRVTDTQYF. This chain links TRBV6-5 with TRBJ2-3, with D tentatively TRBD1 (6 bases). Germline V CDR1 and CDR2: MNHEY, SVGAGI. The CDR3 is 14 residues long. Between the trimmed V and J ends, which lost 4 bases and 2 bases, there was a span of 10 bases.

Here the CDR3 DNA reads TGTGCCAGCAGCCCCTGGGGCCCCGCCTACGAGCAGTACTTC. As protein: CASSPWGPAYEQYF. The chain carries TRBV5-6 and TRBJ2-7; a weak D match, TRBD1 (5 bases). Germline V gene lookup returns CDR1 SGHDT and CDR2 YYEEEE. V lost 4 bases and J lost 2, with 13 bases in between. This CDR3 spans 14 amino acids.

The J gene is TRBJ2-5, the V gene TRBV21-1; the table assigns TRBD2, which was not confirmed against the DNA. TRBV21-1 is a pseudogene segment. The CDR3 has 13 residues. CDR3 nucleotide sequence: TGTGCCAGCAGCAAGGACTCCCAAGAGACCCAGTACTTC. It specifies CASSKDSQETQYF.

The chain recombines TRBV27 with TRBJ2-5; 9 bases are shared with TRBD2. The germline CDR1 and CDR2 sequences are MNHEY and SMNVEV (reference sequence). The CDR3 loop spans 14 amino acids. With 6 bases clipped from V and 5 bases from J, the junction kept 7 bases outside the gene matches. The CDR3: CASSSLSGSETQYF. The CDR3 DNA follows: TGTGCCAGCAGCTCCCTTAGCGGGAGTGAGACCCAGTACTTC.

CDR3 sequence: CASSPRLAPGAFF. The CDR3, as DNA: TGTGCCAGCAGCCCAAGACTCGCTCCTGGGGCTTTCTTT. V is TRBV12-3 or TRBV12-4 and J is TRBJ1-1; D is undetermined. V was cut by 6 bases and J by 11 bases, with 19 bases left in between. There are 13 residues in the CDR3.

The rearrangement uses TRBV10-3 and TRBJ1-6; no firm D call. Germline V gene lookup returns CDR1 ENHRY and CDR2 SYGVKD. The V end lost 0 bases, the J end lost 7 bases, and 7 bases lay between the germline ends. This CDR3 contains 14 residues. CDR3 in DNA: TGTGCCATCAGTGAGTCTATCGGGAATTCACCCCTCCACTTT. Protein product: CAISESIGNSPLHF.

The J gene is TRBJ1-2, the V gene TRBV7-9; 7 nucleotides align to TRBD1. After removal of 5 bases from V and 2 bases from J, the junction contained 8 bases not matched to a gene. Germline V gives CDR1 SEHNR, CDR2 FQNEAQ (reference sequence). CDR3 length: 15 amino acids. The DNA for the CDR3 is TGTGCCAGCAGCCTCCAGGGGGTAGCCAACTATGGCTACACCTTC. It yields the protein CASSLQGVANYGYTF.